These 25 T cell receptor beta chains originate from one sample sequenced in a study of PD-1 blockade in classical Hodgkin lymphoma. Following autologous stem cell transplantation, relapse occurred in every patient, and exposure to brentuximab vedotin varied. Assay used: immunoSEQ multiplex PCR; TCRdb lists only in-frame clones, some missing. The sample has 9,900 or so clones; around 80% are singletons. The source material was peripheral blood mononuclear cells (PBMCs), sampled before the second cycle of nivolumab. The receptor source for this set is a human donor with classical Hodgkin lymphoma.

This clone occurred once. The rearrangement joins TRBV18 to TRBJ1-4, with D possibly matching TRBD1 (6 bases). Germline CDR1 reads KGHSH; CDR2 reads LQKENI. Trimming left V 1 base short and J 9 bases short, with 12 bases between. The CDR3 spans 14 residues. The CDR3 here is CASSPRTGNQKLFF. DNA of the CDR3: TGTGCCAGCTCACCACGTACAGGGAACCAAAAACTGTTTTTT. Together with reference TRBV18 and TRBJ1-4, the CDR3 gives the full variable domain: NAGVMQNPRHLVRRRGQEARLRCSPMKGHSHVYWYRQLPEEGLKFMVYLQKENIIDESGMPKERFSAEFPKEGPSILRIQQVVRGDSAAYFCASSPRTGNQKLFFGSGTQLSVL.

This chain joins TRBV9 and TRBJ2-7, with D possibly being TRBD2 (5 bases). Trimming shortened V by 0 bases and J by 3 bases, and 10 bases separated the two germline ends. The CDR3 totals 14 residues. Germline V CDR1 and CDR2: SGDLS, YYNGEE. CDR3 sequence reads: CASSVDLADYEQYF. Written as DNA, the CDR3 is TGTGCCAGCAGCGTAGATCTAGCAGACTACGAGCAGTACTTC.

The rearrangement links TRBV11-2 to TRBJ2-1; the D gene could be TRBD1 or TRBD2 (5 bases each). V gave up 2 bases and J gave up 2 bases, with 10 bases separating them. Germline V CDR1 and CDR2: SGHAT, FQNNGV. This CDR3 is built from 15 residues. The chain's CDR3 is CASSLSGSTYNEQFF. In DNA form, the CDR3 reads TGTGCCAGCAGCTTATCAGGGAGTACCTACAATGAGCAGTTCTTC.

The CDR3 reads CAWRQGGTEAFF. In DNA form, the CDR3 reads TGTGCCTGGAGACAGGGGGGCACTGAAGCTTTCTTT. The chain has TRBV30 and TRBJ1-1, with TRBD1 identical over 8 bases. This CDR3 has 12 residues. Per germline, CDR1 GTSNPN and CDR2 SVGIG (reference sequence). The V segment lost 3 bases and the J segment 4 bases; nucleotides outside the gene matches: 1.

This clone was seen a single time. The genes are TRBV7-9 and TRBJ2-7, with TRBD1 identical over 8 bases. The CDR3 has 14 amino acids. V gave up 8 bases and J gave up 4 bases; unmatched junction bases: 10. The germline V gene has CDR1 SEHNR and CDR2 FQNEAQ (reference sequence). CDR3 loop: CASVLGQGAYEQYF. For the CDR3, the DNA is TGTGCCAGCGTCCTCGGACAGGGTGCTTACGAGCAGTACTTC.

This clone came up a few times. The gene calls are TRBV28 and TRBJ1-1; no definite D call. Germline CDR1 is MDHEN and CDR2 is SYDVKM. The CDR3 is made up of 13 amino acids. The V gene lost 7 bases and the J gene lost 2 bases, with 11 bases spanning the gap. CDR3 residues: CASNGEINTEAFF. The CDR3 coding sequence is TGTGCCAGCAACGGGGAGATAAACACTGAAGCTTTCTTT.

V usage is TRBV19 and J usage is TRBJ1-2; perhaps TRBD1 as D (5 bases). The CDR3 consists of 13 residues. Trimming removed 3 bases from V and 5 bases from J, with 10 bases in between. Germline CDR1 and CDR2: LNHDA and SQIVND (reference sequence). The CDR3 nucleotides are TGTGCCAGTAGTATTGACAGCCAGTATGGCTACACCTTC. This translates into CASSIDSQYGYTF. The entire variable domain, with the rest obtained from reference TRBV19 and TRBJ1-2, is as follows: DGGITQSPKYLFRKEGQNVTLSCEQNLNHDAMYWYRQDPGQGLRLIYYSQIVNDFQKGDIAEGYSVSREKKESFPLTVTSAQKNPTAFYLCASSIDSQYGYTFGSGTRLTVV.

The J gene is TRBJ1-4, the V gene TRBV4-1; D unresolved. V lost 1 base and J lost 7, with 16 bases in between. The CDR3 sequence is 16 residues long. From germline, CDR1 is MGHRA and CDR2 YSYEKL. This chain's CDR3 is CASSQGENLGSEKLFF. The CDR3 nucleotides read TGCGCCAGCAGCCAAGGAGAAAACCTAGGATCTGAAAAACTGTTTTTT.

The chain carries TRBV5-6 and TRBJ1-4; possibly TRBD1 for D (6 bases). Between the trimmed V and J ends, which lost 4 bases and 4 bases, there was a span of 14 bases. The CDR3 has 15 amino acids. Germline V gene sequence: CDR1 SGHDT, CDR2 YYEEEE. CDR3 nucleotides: TGTGCCAGCAGCCTGAACAGGGCTCGTAATGAAAAACTGTTTTTT. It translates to CASSLNRARNEKLFF.

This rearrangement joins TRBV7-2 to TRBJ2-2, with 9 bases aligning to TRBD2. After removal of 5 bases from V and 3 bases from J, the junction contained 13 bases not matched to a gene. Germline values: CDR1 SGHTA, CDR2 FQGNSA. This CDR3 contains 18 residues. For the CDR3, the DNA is TGTGCCAGCAGCAAAGGACTCGGAGCGGGAGGATACACCGGGGAGCTGTTTTTT. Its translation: CASSKGLGAGGYTGELFF. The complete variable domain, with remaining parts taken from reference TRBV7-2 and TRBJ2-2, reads GAGVSQSPSNKVTEKGKDVELRCDPISGHTALYWYRQSLGQGLEFLIYFQGNSAPDKSGLPSDRFSAERTGGSVSTLTIQRTQQEDSAVYLCASSKGLGAGGYTGELFFGEGSRLTVL.

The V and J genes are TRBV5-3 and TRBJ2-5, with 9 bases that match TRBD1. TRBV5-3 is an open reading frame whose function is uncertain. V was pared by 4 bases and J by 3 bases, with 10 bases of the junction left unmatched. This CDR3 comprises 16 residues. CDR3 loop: CARSRRQGGEKETQYF. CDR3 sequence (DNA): TGTGCCAGAAGCAGAAGACAGGGGGGAGAGAAAGAGACCCAGTACTTC.

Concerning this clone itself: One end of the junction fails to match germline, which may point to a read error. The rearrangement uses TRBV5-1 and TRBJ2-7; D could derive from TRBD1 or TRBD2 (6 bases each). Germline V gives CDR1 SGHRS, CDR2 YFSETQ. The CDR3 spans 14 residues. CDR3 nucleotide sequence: TGTGCCAGCAGCTTGGGGGGCGACTTCTACGAGCAGTACTTC. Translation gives CASSLGGDFYEQYF.

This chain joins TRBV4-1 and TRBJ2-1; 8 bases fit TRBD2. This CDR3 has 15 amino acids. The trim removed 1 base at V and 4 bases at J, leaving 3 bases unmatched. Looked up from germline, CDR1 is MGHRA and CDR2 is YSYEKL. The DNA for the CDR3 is TGCGCCAGCAGCCAAGTTGTAGCGGGATACAATGAGCAGTTCTTC. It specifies CASSQVVAGYNEQFF.

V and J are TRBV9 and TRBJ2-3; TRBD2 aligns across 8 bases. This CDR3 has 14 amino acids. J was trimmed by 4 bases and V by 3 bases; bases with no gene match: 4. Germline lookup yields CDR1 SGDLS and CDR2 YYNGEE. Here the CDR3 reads CASSASGLADTQYF. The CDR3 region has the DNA TGTGCCAGCAGCGCCTCGGGACTAGCAGATACGCAGTATTTT. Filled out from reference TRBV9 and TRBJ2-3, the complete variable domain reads DSGVTQTPKHLITATGQRVTLRCSPRSGDLSVYWYQQSLDQGLQFLIQYYNGEERAKGNILERFSAQQFPDLHSELNLSSLELGDSALYFCASSASGLADTQYFGPGTRLTVL.

The CDR3 here is CASSEGSGATEAFF. The CDR3 bases are TGTGCCAGCAGCGAAGGGTCCGGGGCCACTGAAGCTTTCTTT. This rearrangement joins TRBV6-4 to TRBJ1-1; TRBD1 is a possible D gene (5 bases). V was pared by 6 bases and J by 4 bases, with 15 bases between. Germline CDR1 MRHNA, CDR2 SNTAGT. This CDR3 spans 14 amino acids.

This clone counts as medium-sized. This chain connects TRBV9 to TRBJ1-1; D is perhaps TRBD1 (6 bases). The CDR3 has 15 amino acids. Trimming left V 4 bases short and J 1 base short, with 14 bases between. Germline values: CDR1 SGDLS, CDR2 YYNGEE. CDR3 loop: CASSTGQLTNTEAFF. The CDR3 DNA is TGTGCCAGCAGCACGGGACAATTGACGAACACTGAAGCTTTCTTT.

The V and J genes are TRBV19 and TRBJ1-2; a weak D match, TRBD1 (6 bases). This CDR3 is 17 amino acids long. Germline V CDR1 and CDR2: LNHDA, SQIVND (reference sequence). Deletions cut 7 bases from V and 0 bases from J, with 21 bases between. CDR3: CASTPRSDRPSNYGYTF. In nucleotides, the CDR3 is TGTGCCAGTACCCCCCGATCGGACAGACCTTCTAACTATGGCTACACCTTC.

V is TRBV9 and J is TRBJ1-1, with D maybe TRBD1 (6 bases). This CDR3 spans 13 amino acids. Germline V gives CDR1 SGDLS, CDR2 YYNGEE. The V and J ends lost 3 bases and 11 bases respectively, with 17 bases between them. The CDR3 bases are TGTGCCAGCAGCGACGTCCTCGGGACAAGGGCTTTCTTT. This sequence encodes CASSDVLGTRAFF.

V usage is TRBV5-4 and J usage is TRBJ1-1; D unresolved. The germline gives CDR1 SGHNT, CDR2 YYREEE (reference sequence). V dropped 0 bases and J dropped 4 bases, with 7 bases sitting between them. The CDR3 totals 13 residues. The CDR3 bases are TGTGCCAGCAGCTTGGCTCCGGGCACTGAAGCTTTCTTT. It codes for CASSLAPGTEAFF.

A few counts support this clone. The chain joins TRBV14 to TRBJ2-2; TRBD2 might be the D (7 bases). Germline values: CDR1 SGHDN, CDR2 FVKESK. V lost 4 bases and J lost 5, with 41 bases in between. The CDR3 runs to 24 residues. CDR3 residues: CASSLRWGGSISRTVEGRTGELFF. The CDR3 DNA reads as TGTGCCAGCAGCCTCCGATGGGGAGGGTCTATTTCCAGGACAGTAGAGGGTCGGACCGGGGAGCTGTTTTTT.

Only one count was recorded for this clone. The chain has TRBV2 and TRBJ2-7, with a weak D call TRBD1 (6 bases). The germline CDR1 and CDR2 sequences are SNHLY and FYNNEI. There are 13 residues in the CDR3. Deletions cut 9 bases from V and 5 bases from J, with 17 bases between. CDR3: CASSGQGRNEQYF. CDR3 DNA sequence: TGTGCCAGTTCGGGGCAGGGGCGAAACGAGCAGTACTTC.

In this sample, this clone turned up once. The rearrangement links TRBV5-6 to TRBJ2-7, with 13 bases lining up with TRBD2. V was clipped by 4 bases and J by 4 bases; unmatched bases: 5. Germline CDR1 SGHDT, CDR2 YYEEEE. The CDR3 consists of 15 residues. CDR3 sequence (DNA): TGTGCCAGCAGCACCGGACTAGCGGGAGCGTACGAGCAGTACTTC. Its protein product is CASSTGLAGAYEQYF.

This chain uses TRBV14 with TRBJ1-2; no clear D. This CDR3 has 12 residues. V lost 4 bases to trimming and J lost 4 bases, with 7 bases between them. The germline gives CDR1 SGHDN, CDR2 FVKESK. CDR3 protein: CASSPSVYGYTF. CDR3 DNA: TGTGCCAGCAGCCCCTCAGTCTATGGCTACACCTTC.

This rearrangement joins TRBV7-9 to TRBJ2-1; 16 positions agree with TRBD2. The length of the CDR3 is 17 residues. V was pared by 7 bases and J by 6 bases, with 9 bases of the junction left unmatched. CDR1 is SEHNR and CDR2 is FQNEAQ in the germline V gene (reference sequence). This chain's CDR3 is CASIPGTSGRGGNEQFF. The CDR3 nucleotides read TGTGCCAGCATCCCAGGGACTAGCGGGAGGGGGGGCAATGAGCAGTTCTTC. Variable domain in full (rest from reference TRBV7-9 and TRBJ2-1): DTGVSQNPRHKITKRGQNVTFRCDPISEHNRLYWYRQTLGQGPEFLTYFQNEAQLEKSRLLSDRFSAERPKGSFSTLEIQRTEQGDSAMYLCASIPGTSGRGGNEQFFGPGTRLTVL.

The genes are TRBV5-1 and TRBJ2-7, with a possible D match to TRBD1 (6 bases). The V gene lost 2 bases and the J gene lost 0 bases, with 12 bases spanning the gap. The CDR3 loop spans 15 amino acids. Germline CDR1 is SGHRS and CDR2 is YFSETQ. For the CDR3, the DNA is TGCGCCAGCAGCTTAGGGACACGGAGCTCCTACGAGCAGTACTTC. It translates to CASSLGTRSSYEQYF.